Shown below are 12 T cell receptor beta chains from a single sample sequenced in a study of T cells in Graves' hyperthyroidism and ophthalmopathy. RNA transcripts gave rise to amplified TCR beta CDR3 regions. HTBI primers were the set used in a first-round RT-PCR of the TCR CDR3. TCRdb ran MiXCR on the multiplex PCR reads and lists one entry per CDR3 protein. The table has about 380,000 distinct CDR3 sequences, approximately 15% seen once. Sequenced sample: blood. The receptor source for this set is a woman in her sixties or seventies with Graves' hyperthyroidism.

The CDR3 here is CASSLGWENNEQFF. The CDR3 region has the DNA TGTGCCAGCAGCTTAGGATGGGAGAACAATGAGCAGTTCTTC. This chain connects TRBV7-9 to TRBJ2-1; D may be TRBD2 (5 bases). Germline lookup yields CDR1 SEHNR and CDR2 FQNEAQ (reference sequence). The CDR3 is 14 amino acids. The V end was cut by 1 base, the J end by 5 bases, with 9 bases between.

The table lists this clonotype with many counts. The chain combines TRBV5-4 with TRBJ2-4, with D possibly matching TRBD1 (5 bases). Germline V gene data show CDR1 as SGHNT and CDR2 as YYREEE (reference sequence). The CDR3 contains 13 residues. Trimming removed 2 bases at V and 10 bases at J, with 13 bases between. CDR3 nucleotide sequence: TGTGCCAGCAGCTTTAAGACAGAGATTATTCAGTACTTC. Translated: CASSFKTEIIQYF.

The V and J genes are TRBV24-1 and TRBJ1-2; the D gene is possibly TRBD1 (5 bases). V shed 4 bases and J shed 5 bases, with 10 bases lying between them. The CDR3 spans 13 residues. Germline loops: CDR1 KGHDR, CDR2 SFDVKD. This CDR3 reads CATSEGGRYGYTF. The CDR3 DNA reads TGTGCCACCAGTGAGGGGGGTAGATATGGCTACACCTTC.

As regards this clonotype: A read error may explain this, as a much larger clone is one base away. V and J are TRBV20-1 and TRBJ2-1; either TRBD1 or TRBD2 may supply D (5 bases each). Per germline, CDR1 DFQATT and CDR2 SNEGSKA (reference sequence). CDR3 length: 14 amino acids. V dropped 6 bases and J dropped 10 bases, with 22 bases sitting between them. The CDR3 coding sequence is TGCAGTGCAGCGTCGGTCCGGGAAAGGGGCGAGCAGTTCTTC. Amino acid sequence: CSAASVRERGEQFF.

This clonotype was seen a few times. The CDR3 DNA reads TGTGCCAGTACCTTCGGACTAGCGGGAGGTGTAGAGACCCAGTACTTC. Its protein is CASTFGLAGGVETQYF. This chain links TRBV19 with TRBJ2-5, with TRBD2 identical over 14 bases. The ends lost 7 bases at V and 4 bases at J; junction bases unmatched: 8. Germline-derived CDR1 and CDR2 are LNHDA and SQIVND (reference sequence). This CDR3 is built from 16 residues.

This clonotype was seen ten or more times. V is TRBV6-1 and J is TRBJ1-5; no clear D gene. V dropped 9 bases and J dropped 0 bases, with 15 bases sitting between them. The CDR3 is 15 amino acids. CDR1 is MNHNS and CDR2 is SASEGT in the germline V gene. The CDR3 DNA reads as TGTGCCAGTAAAGTTAAGGCGGATAGCAATCAGCCCCAGCATTTT. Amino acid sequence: CASKVKADSNQPQHF.

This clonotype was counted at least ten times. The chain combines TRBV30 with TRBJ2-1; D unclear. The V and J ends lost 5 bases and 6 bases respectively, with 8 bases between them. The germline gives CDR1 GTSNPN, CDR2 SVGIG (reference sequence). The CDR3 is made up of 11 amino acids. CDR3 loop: CAWVRFNEQFF. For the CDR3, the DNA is TGTGCCTGGGTCCGATTCAATGAGCAGTTCTTC.

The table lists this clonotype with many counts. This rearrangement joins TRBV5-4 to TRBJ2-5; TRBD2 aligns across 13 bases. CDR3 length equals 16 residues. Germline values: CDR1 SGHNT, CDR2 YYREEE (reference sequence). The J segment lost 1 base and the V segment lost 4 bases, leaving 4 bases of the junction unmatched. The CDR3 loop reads CASSPTSGRPQETQYF. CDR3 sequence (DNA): TGTGCCAGCAGCCCGACTAGCGGGAGGCCCCAAGAGACCCAGTACTTC.

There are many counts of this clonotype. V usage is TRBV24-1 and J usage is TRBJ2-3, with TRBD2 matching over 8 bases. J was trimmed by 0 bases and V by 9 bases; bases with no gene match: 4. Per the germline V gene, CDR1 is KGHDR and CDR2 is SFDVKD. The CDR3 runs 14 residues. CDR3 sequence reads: CATGSGTSTDTQYF. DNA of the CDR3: TGTGCCACCGGTAGCGGGACTAGCACAGATACGCAGTATTTT.

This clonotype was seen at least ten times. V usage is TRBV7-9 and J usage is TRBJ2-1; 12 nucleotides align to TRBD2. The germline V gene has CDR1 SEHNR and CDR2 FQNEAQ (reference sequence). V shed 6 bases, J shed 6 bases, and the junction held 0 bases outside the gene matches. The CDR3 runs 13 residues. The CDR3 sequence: CASRTSGSNEQFF. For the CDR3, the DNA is TGTGCCAGCAGGACTAGCGGGAGCAATGAGCAGTTCTTC.

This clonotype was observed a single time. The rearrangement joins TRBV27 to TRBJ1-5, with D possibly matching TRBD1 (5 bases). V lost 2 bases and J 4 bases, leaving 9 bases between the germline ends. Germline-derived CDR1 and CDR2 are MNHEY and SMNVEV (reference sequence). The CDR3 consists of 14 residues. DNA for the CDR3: TGTGCCAGCAGTTTAAGGGACCGAAATCAGCCCCAGCATTTT. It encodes CASSLRDRNQPQHF.

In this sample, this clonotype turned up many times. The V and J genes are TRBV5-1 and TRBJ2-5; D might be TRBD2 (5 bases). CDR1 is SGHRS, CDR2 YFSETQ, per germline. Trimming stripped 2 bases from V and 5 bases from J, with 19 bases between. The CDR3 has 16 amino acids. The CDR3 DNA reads TGCGCCAGCAGCTTAGTTCCTAGCCGAAGAGGGGAGACCCAGTACTTC. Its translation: CASSLVPSRRGETQYF. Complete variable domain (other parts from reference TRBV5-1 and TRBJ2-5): KAGVTQTPRYLIKTRGQQVTLSCSPISGHRSVSWYQQTPGQGLQFLFEYFSETQRNKGNFPGRFSGRQFSNSRSEMNVSTLELGDSALYLCASSLVPSRRGETQYFGPGTRLLVL.